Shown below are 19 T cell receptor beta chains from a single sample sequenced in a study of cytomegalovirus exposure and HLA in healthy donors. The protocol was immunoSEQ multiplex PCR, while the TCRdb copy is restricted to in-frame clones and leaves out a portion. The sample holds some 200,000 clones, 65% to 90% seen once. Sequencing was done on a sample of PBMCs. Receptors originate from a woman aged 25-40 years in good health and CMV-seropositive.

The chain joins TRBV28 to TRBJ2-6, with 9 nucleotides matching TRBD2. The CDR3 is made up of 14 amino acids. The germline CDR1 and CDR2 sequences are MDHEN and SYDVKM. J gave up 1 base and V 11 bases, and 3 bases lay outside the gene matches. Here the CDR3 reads CAAGGASGANVLTF. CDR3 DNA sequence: TGTGCCGCGGGAGGGGCTTCTGGGGCCAACGTCCTGACTTTC.

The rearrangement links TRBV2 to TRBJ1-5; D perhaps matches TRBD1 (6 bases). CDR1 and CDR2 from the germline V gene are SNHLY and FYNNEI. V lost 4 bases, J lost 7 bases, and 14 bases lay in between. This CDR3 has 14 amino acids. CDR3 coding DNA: TGTGCCAGCAGTGCAGGGGAAGGGTGGCAGCCCCAGCATTTT. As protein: CASSAGEGWQPQHF.

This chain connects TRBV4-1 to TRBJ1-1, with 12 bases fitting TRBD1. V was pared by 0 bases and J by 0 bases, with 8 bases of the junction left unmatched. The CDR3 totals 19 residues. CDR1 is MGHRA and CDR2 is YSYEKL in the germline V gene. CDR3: CASSQDYVGQGALNTEAFF. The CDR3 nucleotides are TGCGCCAGCAGCCAAGATTATGTGGGACAGGGGGCGTTGAACACTGAAGCTTTCTTT.

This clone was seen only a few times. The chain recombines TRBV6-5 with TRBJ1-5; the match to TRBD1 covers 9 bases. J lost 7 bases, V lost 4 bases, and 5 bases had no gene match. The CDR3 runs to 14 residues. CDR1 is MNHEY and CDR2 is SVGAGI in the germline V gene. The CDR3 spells CASSWGQGEQPQHF. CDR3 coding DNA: TGTGCCAGCAGTTGGGGACAGGGAGAGCAGCCCCAGCATTTT.

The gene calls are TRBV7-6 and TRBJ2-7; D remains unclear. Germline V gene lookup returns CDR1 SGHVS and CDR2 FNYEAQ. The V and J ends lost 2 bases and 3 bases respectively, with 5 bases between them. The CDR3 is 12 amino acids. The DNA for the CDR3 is TGTGCCAGCAGCTTAACCGGCTACGAGCAGTACTTC. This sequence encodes CASSLTGYEQYF.

Here the CDR3 reads CASSLVREETQYF. The DNA of the CDR3 is TGTGCCAGCAGCTTGGTTAGGGAGGAGACCCAGTACTTC. The chain has TRBV5-6 and TRBJ2-5, with D perhaps TRBD2 (5 bases). V was cut by 0 bases and J by 5 bases, with 8 bases left in between. Germline CDR1 SGHDT, CDR2 YYEEEE. There are 13 residues in the CDR3.

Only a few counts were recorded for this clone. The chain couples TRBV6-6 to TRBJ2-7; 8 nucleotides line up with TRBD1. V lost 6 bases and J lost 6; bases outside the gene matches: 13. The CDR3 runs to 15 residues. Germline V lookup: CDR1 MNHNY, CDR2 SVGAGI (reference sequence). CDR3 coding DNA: TGTGCCAGCAGCGGGCAGGACAGGGTCCTTATCGAGCAGTACTTC. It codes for CASSGQDRVLIEQYF.

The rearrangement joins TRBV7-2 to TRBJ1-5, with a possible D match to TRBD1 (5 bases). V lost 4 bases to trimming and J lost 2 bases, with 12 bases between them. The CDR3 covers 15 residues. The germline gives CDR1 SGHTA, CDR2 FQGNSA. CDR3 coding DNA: TGTGCCAGCAGCTCAGGGATATGGGGCAATCAGCCCCAGCATTTT. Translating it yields CASSSGIWGNQPQHF. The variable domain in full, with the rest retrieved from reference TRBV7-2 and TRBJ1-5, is GAGVSQSPSNKVTEKGKDVELRCDPISGHTALYWYRQSLGQGLEFLIYFQGNSAPDKSGLPSDRFSAERTGGSVSTLTIQRTQQEDSAVYLCASSSGIWGNQPQHFGDGTRLSIL.

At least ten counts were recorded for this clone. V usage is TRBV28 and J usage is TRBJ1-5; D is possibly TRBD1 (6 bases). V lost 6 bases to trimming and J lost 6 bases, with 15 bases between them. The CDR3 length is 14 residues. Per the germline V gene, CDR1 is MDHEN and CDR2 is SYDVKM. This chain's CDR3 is CASSPIQGVQPQHF. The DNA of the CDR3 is TGTGCCAGCAGCCCGATACAGGGAGTTCAGCCCCAGCATTTT.

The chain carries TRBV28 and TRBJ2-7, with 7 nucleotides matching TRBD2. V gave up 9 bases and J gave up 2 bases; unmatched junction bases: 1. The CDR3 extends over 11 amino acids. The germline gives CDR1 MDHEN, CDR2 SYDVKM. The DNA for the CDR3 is TGTGCCAGTGGGACTACCTACGAGCAGTACTTC. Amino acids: CASGTTYEQYF.

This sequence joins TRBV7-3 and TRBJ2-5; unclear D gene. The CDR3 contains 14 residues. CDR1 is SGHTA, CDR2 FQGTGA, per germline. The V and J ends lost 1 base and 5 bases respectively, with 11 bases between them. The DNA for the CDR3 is TGTGCCAGCAGCTTAAGGTCTGGGCGCGAGACCCAGTACTTC. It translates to CASSLRSGRETQYF.

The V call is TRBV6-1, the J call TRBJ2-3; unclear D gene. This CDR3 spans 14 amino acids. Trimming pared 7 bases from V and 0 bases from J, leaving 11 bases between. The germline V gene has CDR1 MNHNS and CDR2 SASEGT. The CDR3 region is CASTITTSTDTQYF. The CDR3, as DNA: TGTGCCAGCACGATCACGACTAGCACAGATACGCAGTATTTT.

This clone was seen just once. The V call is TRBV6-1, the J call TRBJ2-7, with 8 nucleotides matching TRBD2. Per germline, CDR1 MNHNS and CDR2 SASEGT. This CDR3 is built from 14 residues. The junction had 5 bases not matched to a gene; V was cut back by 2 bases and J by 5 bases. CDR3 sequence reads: CASSESGSRHEQYF. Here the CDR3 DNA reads TGTGCCAGCAGTGAAAGCGGGAGTAGACACGAGCAGTACTTC.

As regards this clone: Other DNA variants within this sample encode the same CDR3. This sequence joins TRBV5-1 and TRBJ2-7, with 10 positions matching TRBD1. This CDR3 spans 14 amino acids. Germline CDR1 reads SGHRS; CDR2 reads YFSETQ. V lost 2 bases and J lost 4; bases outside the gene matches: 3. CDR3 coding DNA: TGCGCCAGCAGCTTTGGGACAGGGGTTTACGAGCAGTACTTC. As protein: CASSFGTGVYEQYF. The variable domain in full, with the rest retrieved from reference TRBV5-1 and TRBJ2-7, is KAGVTQTPRYLIKTRGQQVTLSCSPISGHRSVSWYQQTPGQGLQFLFEYFSETQRNKGNFPGRFSGRQFSNSRSEMNVSTLELGDSALYLCASSFGTGVYEQYFGPGTRLTVT.

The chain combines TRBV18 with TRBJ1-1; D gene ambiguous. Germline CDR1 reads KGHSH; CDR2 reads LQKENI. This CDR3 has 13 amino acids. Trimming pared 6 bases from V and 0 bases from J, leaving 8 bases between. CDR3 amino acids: CASSPEMNTEAFF. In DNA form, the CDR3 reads TGTGCCAGCTCCCCGGAGATGAACACTGAAGCTTTCTTT.

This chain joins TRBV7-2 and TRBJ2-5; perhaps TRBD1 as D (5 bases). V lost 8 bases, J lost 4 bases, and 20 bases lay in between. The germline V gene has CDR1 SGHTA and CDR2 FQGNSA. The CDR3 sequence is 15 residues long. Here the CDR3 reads CASHSRGQRGETQYF. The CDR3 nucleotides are TGTGCCAGCCACTCCCGTGGGCAAAGGGGAGAGACCCAGTACTTC.

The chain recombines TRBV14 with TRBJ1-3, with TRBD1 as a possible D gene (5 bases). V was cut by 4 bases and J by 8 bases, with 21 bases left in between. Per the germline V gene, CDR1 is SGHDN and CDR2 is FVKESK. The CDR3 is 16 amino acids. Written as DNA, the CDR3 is TGTGCCAGCAGCCGCAGAACCCGGGACCGCGGGGACACCATATATTTT. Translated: CASSRRTRDRGDTIYF.

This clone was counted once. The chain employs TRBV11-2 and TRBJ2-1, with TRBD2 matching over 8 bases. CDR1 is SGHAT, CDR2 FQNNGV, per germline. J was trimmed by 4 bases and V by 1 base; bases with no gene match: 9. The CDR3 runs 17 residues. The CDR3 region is CASSLVPTSGEYNEQFF. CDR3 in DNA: TGTGCCAGCAGCTTAGTCCCAACTAGCGGAGAATACAATGAGCAGTTCTTC. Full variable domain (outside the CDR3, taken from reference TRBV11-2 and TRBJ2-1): EAGVAQSPRYKIIEKRQSVAFWCNPISGHATLYWYQQILGQGPKLLIQFQNNGVVDDSQLPKDRFSAERLKGVDSTLKIQPAKLEDSAVYLCASSLVPTSGEYNEQFFGPGTRLTVL.

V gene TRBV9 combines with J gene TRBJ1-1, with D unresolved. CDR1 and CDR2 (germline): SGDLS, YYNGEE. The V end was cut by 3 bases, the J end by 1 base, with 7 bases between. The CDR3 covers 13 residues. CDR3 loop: CASSAAGNTEAFF. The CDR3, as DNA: TGTGCCAGCAGCGCCGCGGGGAACACTGAAGCTTTCTTT.